This entry lists 21 T cell receptor beta chains sequenced from one sample in a study of shared clonotypes between healthy human individuals. Sequenced by immunoSEQ multiplex PCR; TCRdb stores in-frame clones only, minus some. The table includes 1,400,000 or so clones, approximately 98.5% detected once. Material for sequencing was naive CD4+ T cells sorted from blood. Subset meaning: CD45RA+ positively selected. These receptors came from a man between 25 and 39 years old in good health.

This sequence joins TRBV10-2 and TRBJ2-1; 9 bases match TRBD2. This CDR3 has 17 residues. The germline CDR1 and CDR2 sequences are WSHSY and SAAADI. The junction had 13 bases not matched to a gene; V was cut back by 2 bases and J by 8 bases. The CDR3 reads CASSESQGLAGSYEQFF. The CDR3 DNA follows: TGCGCCAGCAGTGAGAGCCAAGGTCTAGCGGGAAGCTATGAGCAGTTCTTC.

A single count supports this clone. The V call is TRBV18, the J call TRBJ2-7; 7 positions agree with TRBD2. Germline CDR1 is KGHSH and CDR2 is LQKENI. The junction had 8 bases not matched to a gene; V was cut back by 3 bases and J by 6 bases. CDR3 size: 14 residues. The CDR3 DNA is TGTGCCAGCTCACCGGCGGGGGAGGTGGTCGAGCAGTACTTC. This encodes CASSPAGEVVEQYF.

Details on this clone: The sample contains more than one DNA sequence encoding this CDR3. The V gene is TRBV20-1, the J gene TRBJ1-1, with 10 bases that match TRBD1. CDR3 length: 11 residues. V was clipped by 5 bases and J by 7 bases; unmatched bases: 1. The germline CDR1 and CDR2 sequences are DFQATT and SNEGSKA (reference sequence). For the CDR3, the DNA is TGCAGTGCTGGGGACAGGGGTGAAGCTTTCTTT. This encodes CSAGDRGEAFF.

The rearrangement joins TRBV11-3 to TRBJ1-3, with no clear D. Germline V gene data show CDR1 as SGHNT and CDR2 as YENEEA. The V end lost 5 bases, the J end lost 4 bases, and 9 bases lay between the germline ends. The CDR3 is made up of 13 amino acids. CDR3 loop: CASSQGPGNTIYF. The CDR3 coding sequence is TGTGCCAGCAGCCAAGGGCCGGGAAACACCATATATTTT.

This sequence joins TRBV29-1 and TRBJ1-4, with a possible D match to TRBD1 (6 bases). V was shortened by 4 bases and J by 0 bases, with 15 bases between the two germline ends. The CDR3 has 16 residues. Germline V gene lookup returns CDR1 SQVTM and CDR2 ANQGSEA. CDR3 residues: CSVAPDRPATNEKLFF. The CDR3 nucleotides read TGCAGCGTTGCTCCGGACAGACCCGCAACTAATGAAAAACTGTTTTTT.

The chain joins TRBV7-9 to TRBJ2-1; TRBD2 is a possible D gene (5 bases). Germline CDR1 is SEHNR and CDR2 is FQNEAQ (reference sequence). V was clipped by 5 bases and J by 0 bases, with 17 bases between them. The length of the CDR3 is 17 residues. The CDR3 is CASSRDEGVGSYNEQFF. The CDR3 nucleotides read TGTGCCAGCAGCCGCGACGAGGGAGTGGGCTCCTACAATGAGCAGTTCTTC.

V gene TRBV5-1 combines with J gene TRBJ2-3; unclear D gene. CDR1 and CDR2 from the germline V gene are SGHRS and YFSETQ. The CDR3 length is 12 residues. V was clipped by 4 bases and J by 9 bases, with 12 bases between them. CDR3 bases: TGCGCCAGCAGCGAGCAGGTCGAAACGCAGTATTTT. It codes for CASSEQVETQYF.

The V and J genes are TRBV4-2 and TRBJ1-2; 7 bases align to TRBD1. The V segment lost 0 bases and the J segment 4 bases; nucleotides outside the gene matches: 5. The germline V gene encodes CDR1 LGHNA and CDR2 YNFKEQ. This CDR3 comprises 15 residues. The chain's CDR3 is CASSQDWDSPYGYTF. The CDR3 DNA is TGTGCCAGCAGCCAAGACTGGGACAGTCCCTATGGCTACACCTTC.

The rearrangement joins TRBV9 to TRBJ2-3; TRBD1 matches at 7 bases. The CDR3 extends over 16 amino acids. Trimming cost V 0 bases and J 2 bases; bases outside gene matches: 6. The germline V gene has CDR1 SGDLS and CDR2 YYNGEE. The CDR3 sequence is CASSVGTGGLTDTQYF. DNA for the CDR3: TGTGCCAGCAGCGTAGGGACAGGTGGACTCACAGATACGCAGTATTTT.

This clone was recorded a few times. The sample has other DNA sequences that encode this CDR3 too. The V gene is TRBV5-1, the J gene TRBJ2-1; the D gene is possibly TRBD1 (5 bases). The V gene's germline CDR1 is SGHRS and CDR2 YFSETQ. V was clipped by 0 bases and J by 7 bases, with 5 bases between them. CDR3 size: 12 residues. The DNA for the CDR3 is TGCGCCAGCAGCTTGGAGGGGAATGAGCAGTTCTTC. This translates into CASSLEGNEQFF.

The chain combines TRBV2 with TRBJ2-1; 8 bases are a match to TRBD1. Trimming cost V 3 bases and J 9 bases; bases outside gene matches: 7. Germline V gene sequence: CDR1 SNHLY, CDR2 FYNNEI. The CDR3 covers 14 residues. In DNA, the CDR3 is TGTGCCAGCAGTGACAGGGGGCGGGAAAGTGAGCAGTTCTTC. This translates into CASSDRGRESEQFF.

The chain employs TRBV7-8 and TRBJ2-5; D remains unclear. Germline V gene data show CDR1 as SGHVS and CDR2 as FQNEAQ. The CDR3 runs 16 residues. The germline V and J ends were trimmed by 6 bases and 3 bases, with 20 bases remaining between them. As DNA, the CDR3 is TGTGCCAGCAGAACCCCTCCTAAGCAGAAAGAAGAGACCCAGTACTTC. It specifies CASRTPPKQKEETQYF.

The chain links TRBV7-2 to TRBJ1-2; D ambiguous. The CDR3 sequence is 14 residues long. Trimming took off 5 bases at V and 5 bases at J, with 15 bases between the two ends. The germline gives CDR1 SGHTA, CDR2 FQGNSA. DNA of the CDR3: TGTGCCAGCAGCCCAGTAGTGAAGATTTATGGCTACACCTTC. Protein product: CASSPVVKIYGYTF.

The chain carries TRBV27 and TRBJ2-2, with 8 positions matching TRBD2. The CDR3 is 16 amino acids. Germline V gene sequence: CDR1 MNHEY, CDR2 SMNVEV (reference sequence). With 6 bases clipped from V and 1 base from J, the junction kept 7 bases outside the gene matches. CDR3 amino acids: CASSPWTSRNTGELFF. In DNA form, the CDR3 reads TGTGCCAGCAGCCCCTGGACTAGCCGGAACACCGGGGAGCTGTTTTTT.

This clone has just one count. This rearrangement joins TRBV19 to TRBJ1-2; TRBD1 agrees at 9 bases. This CDR3 region has 15 residues. Germline V lookup: CDR1 LNHDA, CDR2 SQIVND (reference sequence). V shed 4 bases, J shed 5 bases, and the junction held 8 bases outside the gene matches. CDR3 sequence (DNA): TGTGCCAGTAGTACGCCGGGACAGGGAATATATGGCTACACCTTC. Translation: CASSTPGQGIYGYTF.

The V and J genes are TRBV5-1 and TRBJ2-1; 11 positions agree with TRBD2. Germline V gene sequence: CDR1 SGHRS, CDR2 YFSETQ. The ends lost 4 bases at V and 6 bases at J; junction bases unmatched: 6. The CDR3 extends over 15 amino acids. In nucleotides, the CDR3 is TGCGCCAGCAGCGACACTAGCGGGAGTGGCAATGAGCAGTTCTTC. Its protein product is CASSDTSGSGNEQFF.

V and J are TRBV9 and TRBJ1-4, with D perhaps matching TRBD1 (5 bases). Germline CDR1 is SGDLS and CDR2 is YYNGEE. Trimming pared 0 bases from V and 8 bases from J, leaving 11 bases between. The CDR3 length is 14 residues. In DNA, the CDR3 is TGTGCCAGCAGCGTAGGCGGGGCAGGGGAAAAACTGTTTTTT. Residues: CASSVGGAGEKLFF.

This rearrangement joins TRBV5-1 to TRBJ2-7, with 7 bases that match TRBD2. The CDR3 is 14 residues long. The J segment lost 6 bases and the V segment lost 0 bases, leaving 6 bases of the junction unmatched. Germline loops: CDR1 SGHRS, CDR2 YFSETQ. In DNA form, the CDR3 reads TGCGCCAGCAGCTTGGTTTCTGCGGGAGTCGAGCAGTACTTC. It encodes CASSLVSAGVEQYF.

This chain links TRBV18 with TRBJ2-7; D is ambiguous. CDR1 is KGHSH and CDR2 is LQKENI in the germline V gene. This CDR3 comprises 14 residues. Trimming cost V 4 bases and J 1 base, with 11 bases left between them. The CDR3 DNA is TGTGCCAGCTCACGTGACCGGATGTCCTACGAGCAGTACTTC. It codes for CASSRDRMSYEQYF.

The chain carries TRBV29-1 and TRBJ1-1; the D gene is possibly TRBD1 (5 bases). The CDR3 is 13 amino acids. Germline lookup yields CDR1 SQVTM and CDR2 ANQGSEA. V was clipped by 1 base and J by 4 bases, with 10 bases between them. This CDR3 reads CSVEGRGTTEAFF. The CDR3 DNA follows: TGCAGCGTTGAAGGACGAGGGACCACTGAAGCTTTCTTT. Full variable domain (missing parts from reference TRBV29-1 and TRBJ1-1): SAVISQKPSRDICQRGTSLTIQCQVDSQVTMMFWYRQQPGQSLTLIATANQGSEATYESGFVIDKFPISRPNLTFSTLTVSNMSPEDSSIYLCSVEGRGTTEAFFGQGTRLTVV.

In regard to this clone: The sample has other DNA sequences that encode this CDR3 too. V gene TRBV18 combines with J gene TRBJ2-2, with a weak D call TRBD1 (5 bases). Between the trimmed V and J ends, which lost 3 bases and 6 bases, there was a span of 11 bases. CDR1 is KGHSH, CDR2 LQKENI, per germline. This CDR3 is 14 amino acids long. CDR3 amino acids: CASSPQQGSGELFF. The CDR3 region has the DNA TGTGCCAGCTCACCGCAGCAGGGTTCCGGGGAGCTGTTTTTT.